These 19 T cell receptor beta chains were sequenced from one sample in a study of T cell responses to AZD1222 COVID-19 vaccine. The assay was immunoSEQ multiplex PCR, and TCRdb's table has in-frame clones only and misses some. The sample carries around 140,000 clones, over 85% recorded once. The sample in question was peripheral blood, obtained on day 0 of MenACWY control vaccination. Receptors were obtained from an adult in good health.

The rearrangement links TRBV6-5 to TRBJ2-1, with D unresolved. The germline V and J ends were trimmed by 5 bases and 0 bases, with 11 bases remaining between them. This CDR3 has 15 amino acids. Per the germline V gene, CDR1 is MNHEY and CDR2 is SVGAGI. DNA of the CDR3: TGTGCCAGCAGTAGGGCGGAATCCTCCTACAATGAGCAGTTCTTC. This encodes CASSRAESSYNEQFF.

The chain combines TRBV2 with TRBJ2-2; D remains unclear. The CDR3 sequence is 13 residues long. The germline CDR1 and CDR2 sequences are SNHLY and FYNNEI. V gave up 5 bases and J gave up 5 bases, with 9 bases separating them. The CDR3 nucleotides are TGTGCCAGCAGTCCTGCCGGGACCGGGGAGCTGTTTTTT. Translated: CASSPAGTGELFF.

The chain carries TRBV7-3 and TRBJ1-2; no clear D gene. CDR1 is SGHTA, CDR2 FQGTGA, per germline. This CDR3 is 14 amino acids long. The germline V and J ends were trimmed by 5 bases and 7 bases, with 17 bases remaining between them. DNA of the CDR3: TGTGCCAGCAGCCCATCGGGGTGGGGTCCTGGCTACACCTTC. Translated, it gives CASSPSGWGPGYTF.

This sequence joins TRBV29-1 and TRBJ2-4, with D possibly called TRBD1 or TRBD2 (5 bases each). The V end lost 4 bases, the J end lost 1 base, and 8 bases lay between the germline ends. Germline V lookup: CDR1 SQVTM, CDR2 ANQGSEA. This CDR3 is built from 13 residues. The CDR3 DNA follows: TGCAGCGTTGTCTGGGGGGCCAAAAACATTCAGTACTTC. Translation gives CSVVWGAKNIQYF.

This clone was detected once. The chain links TRBV28 to TRBJ1-5, with a tentative D call TRBD1 (6 bases). V lost 2 bases and J lost 2, with 13 bases in between. From germline, CDR1 is MDHEN and CDR2 SYDVKM. The CDR3 runs 16 residues. For the CDR3, the DNA is TGTGCCAGCAGTTTAGGTGGGGGCCAAGGCAATCAGCCCCAGCATTTT. Amino acids: CASSLGGGQGNQPQHF.

V is TRBV9 and J is TRBJ2-7; D might be TRBD1 or TRBD2, each matching 5 bases. CDR3 length: 13 residues. V was shortened by 3 bases and J by 3 bases, with 10 bases between the two germline ends. Germline CDR1 is SGDLS and CDR2 is YYNGEE. CDR3 DNA sequence: TGTGCCAGCAGCGGGGGGAATGGCTACGAGCAGTACTTC. Translated, it gives CASSGGNGYEQYF.

V usage is TRBV5-1 and J usage is TRBJ1-4; no reliable D call. CDR3 size: 17 residues. Trimming removed 1 base from V and 0 bases from J, with 13 bases in between. CDR1 is SGHRS and CDR2 is YFSETQ in the germline V gene. The CDR3 coding sequence is TGCGCCAGCAGCTTGCAGTACAGACTAGCAACTAATGAAAAACTGTTTTTT. This codes for CASSLQYRLATNEKLFF.

The chain combines TRBV15 with TRBJ1-4; TRBD1 agrees at 10 bases. The V gene end was trimmed by 5 bases and the J gene end by 8 bases; junction bases not matched to a gene: 8. The CDR3 has 15 amino acids. Germline loops: CDR1 LNHNV, CDR2 YYDKDF (reference sequence). In DNA form, the CDR3 reads TGTGCCACCAGCGCCGACAGGGGGCGATTAGAAAAACTGTTTTTT. It encodes CATSADRGRLEKLFF. The entire variable domain, with the rest obtained from reference TRBV15 and TRBJ1-4, is as follows: DAMVIQNPRYQVTQFGKPVTLSCSQTLNHNVMYWYQQKSSQAPKLLFHYYDKDFNNEADTPDNFQSRRPNTSFCFLDIRSPGLGDTAMYLCATSADRGRLEKLFFGSGTQLSVL.

In its sample, this clone was seen a few times. V and J are TRBV21-1 and TRBJ2-1; TRBD2, the table's D call, lacks a check against the DNA. TRBV21-1 corresponds to a pseudogene. The CDR3 runs 18 residues. CDR3 in amino acids: CASSKARLLELAGSEQFF. CDR3 DNA sequence: TGTGCCAGCAGCAAAGCCCGGCTCCTGGAACTAGCGGGATCCGAGCAGTTCTTC.

The chain uses TRBV6-5 and TRBJ1-1; D gene ambiguous. Germline CDR1 is MNHEY and CDR2 is SVGAGI. Trimming took off 1 base at V and 2 bases at J, with 11 bases between the two ends. This CDR3 comprises 15 residues. CDR3 sequence (DNA): TGTGCCAGCAGTTACTTTGGGATGGAAAACACTGAAGCTTTCTTT. This translates into CASSYFGMENTEAFF.

The chain links TRBV24-1 to TRBJ1-1; no firm D call. V lost 5 bases, J lost 0 bases, and 9 bases lay in between. CDR1 is KGHDR, CDR2 SFDVKD, per germline. The CDR3 sequence is 14 residues long. The CDR3 sequence: CATSANGLNTEAFF. Here the CDR3 DNA reads TGTGCCACCAGTGCTAACGGCCTGAACACTGAAGCTTTCTTT.

The rearrangement uses TRBV6-1 and TRBJ1-1; D uncertain. V gave up 2 bases and J gave up 2 bases, with 9 bases separating them. CDR3 length: 14 residues. From germline, CDR1 is MNHNS and CDR2 SASEGT. Here the CDR3 DNA reads TGTGCCAGCAGTGAAAAATGGGCAAACACTGAAGCTTTCTTT. Encoded protein: CASSEKWANTEAFF.

The rearrangement uses TRBV7-6 and TRBJ1-6; unclear D gene. CDR3 length: 15 residues. V was cut by 1 base and J by 7 bases, with 11 bases left in between. Germline assignment: CDR1 SGHVS and CDR2 FNYEAQ. CDR3 residues: CASSLVGPRNSPLHF. CDR3 nucleotide sequence: TGTGCCAGCAGCTTAGTCGGTCCCCGGAATTCACCCCTCCACTTT.

As to this clone: Additional DNA sequences in this sample encode the identical CDR3. This sequence joins TRBV24-1 and TRBJ2-1, with a possible D match to TRBD2 (6 bases). The germline CDR1 and CDR2 sequences are KGHDR and SFDVKD. V lost 9 bases to trimming and J lost 7 bases, with 9 bases between them. CDR3 length equals 11 residues. CDR3 loop: CATGRKNEQFF. The DNA for the CDR3 is TGTGCCACCGGGAGGAAGAATGAGCAGTTCTTC.

This clone was seen just once. The chain uses TRBV5-4 and TRBJ2-2, with D uncertain. V was pared by 0 bases and J by 3 bases, with 9 bases between. This CDR3 comprises 15 residues. Germline V gives CDR1 SGHNT, CDR2 YYREEE (reference sequence). The CDR3 region has the DNA TGTGCCAGCAGCTTGGGGGCGAAAGACACCGGGGAGCTGTTTTTT. It is translated as CASSLGAKDTGELFF.

This chain uses TRBV5-6 with TRBJ1-1; D possibly corresponds to TRBD1 (6 bases). This CDR3 has 14 residues. Trimming removed 2 bases from V and 1 base from J, with 9 bases in between. Germline-derived CDR1 and CDR2 are SGHDT and YYEEEE. The CDR3 protein is CASSLGQRNTEAFF. In nucleotides, the CDR3 is TGTGCCAGCAGCTTAGGACAGAGGAACACTGAAGCTTTCTTT. Drawing the rest from reference TRBV5-6 and TRBJ1-1, the complete variable domain is DAGVTQSPTHLIKTRGQQVTLRCSPKSGHDTVSWYQQALGQGPQFIFQYYEEEERQRGNFPDRFSGHQFPNYSSELNVNALLLGDSALYLCASSLGQRNTEAFFGQGTRLTVV.

This chain uses TRBV7-9 with TRBJ2-1, with 8 bases identical to TRBD1. Looked up from germline, CDR1 is SEHNR and CDR2 is FQNEAQ (reference sequence). V lost 4 bases, J lost 2 bases, and 7 bases stayed unmatched. The CDR3 is 16 residues long. CDR3 residues: CASSSTGGEAYNEQFF. CDR3 sequence (DNA): TGTGCCAGCAGCTCTACAGGGGGTGAAGCCTACAATGAGCAGTTCTTC.

J is TRBJ1-1 and V is TRBV4-1; weak D call: TRBD1 (5 bases). V was shortened by 0 bases and J by 5 bases, with 10 bases between the two germline ends. This CDR3 is 14 amino acids long. Germline CDR1 and CDR2: MGHRA and YSYEKL. CDR3 amino acids: CASSQDRGYTEAFF. The CDR3 DNA follows: TGCGCCAGCAGCCAAGACCGGGGGTATACTGAAGCTTTCTTT.

The gene calls are TRBV5-1 and TRBJ1-4, with TRBD1 matching over 7 bases. Trimming removed 1 base from V and 8 bases from J; junction bases left unmatched: 11. The CDR3 has 16 residues. Germline loops: CDR1 SGHRS, CDR2 YFSETQ. This chain's CDR3 is CASSLFEGAGGEKLFF. The CDR3 coding sequence is TGCGCCAGCAGCTTGTTCGAGGGGGCGGGCGGCGAAAAACTGTTTTTT. The variable domain in full, completed from reference TRBV5-1 and TRBJ1-4, reads KAGVTQTPRYLIKTRGQQVTLSCSPISGHRSVSWYQQTPGQGLQFLFEYFSETQRNKGNFPGRFSGRQFSNSRSEMNVSTLELGDSALYLCASSLFEGAGGEKLFFGSGTQLSVL.